Listed below are T cell receptor beta chains from one sample, sequenced in a study of T cells in localized non-small cell lung cancer. Some clones are missing from TCRdb's copy, which holds only in-frame ones; the method was immunoSEQ multiplex PCR. The data hold fewer than 50,000 clones, with around 83% observed a single time. Specimen: PBMCs, collected before any cancer treatment. The receptors shown here come from a man aged 40 to 70 with stage II lung adenocarcinoma. CDR3s include the opening cysteine and the closing phenylalanine or tryptophan. D genes are given only for firm matches. Size values are once, few and many counts, or a class for expanded clones, and some rows have none.

TRBD2,NA,TRBV7-8,TRBJ2-3,CASRQREVSTDTQYF,TGTGCCAGCAGGCAGCGGGAGGTTAGCACAGATACGCAGTATTTT
NA,NA,TRBV7-3,TRBJ1-1,CASSLGAAYTEAFF,TGTGCCAGCAGCTTAGGCGCAGCCTACACTGAAGCTTTCTTT
NA,NA,TRBV9,TRBJ2-1,CASSVAGNSYNEQFF,TGTGCCAGCAGCGTAGCCGGTAACTCCTACAATGAGCAGTTCTTC
NA,NA,TRBV27,TRBJ2-5,CASSLWGETQYF,TGTGCCAGCAGTTTATGGGGAGAGACCCAGTACTTC
NA,NA,TRBV10-3,TRBJ2-1,CAISEPANNEQFF,TGTGCCATCAGTGAACCCGCTAACAATGAGCAGTTCTTC
NA,NA,TRBV5-5,TRBJ2-1,CASSLTGGSGDEQFF,TGTGCCAGCAGCCTGACTGGGGGCTCGGGTGATGAGCAGTTCTTC
NA,NA,TRBV5-4,TRBJ1-1,CASSLALAKGTEAFF,TGTGCCAGCAGCTTGGCCTTAGCAAAGGGCACTGAAGCTTTCTTT
TRBD1,NA,TRBV2,TRBJ1-5,CASSMTGGFNQPQHF,TGTGCCAGCAGTATGACAGGGGGCTTTAATCAGCCCCAGCATTTT
TRBD2,NA,TRBV4-1,TRBJ2-5,CASSQDRVAGGLETQYF,TGCGCCAGCAGCCAAGATCGTGTAGCGGGGGGCCTAGAGACCCAGTACTTC
TRBD2,NA,TRBV5-1,TRBJ2-3,CASSLLIAGDTDTQYF,TGCGCCAGCAGCTTACTCATAGCGGGAGACACAGATACGCAGTATTTT
NA,NA,TRBV7-8,TRBJ2-1,CASSLAPNLATAVGFF,TGTGCCAGCAGCTTAGCCCCCAATCTAGCGACAGCGGTAGGGTTCTTC
TRBD2,once,TRBV5-1,TRBJ2-6,CASSLGLAGANVLTF,TGCGCCAGCAGCCTGGGACTAGCTGGGGCCAACGTCCTGACTTTC
NA,NA,TRBV19,TRBJ2-1,CASSRLDGQTYNEQFF,TGTGCCAGTAGTCGGCTGGACGGACAAACCTACAATGAGCAGTTCTTC
NA,few,TRBV30,TRBJ1-5,CAWSVSAGKHSNQPQHF,TGTGCCTGGAGTGTTTCGGCAGGGAAACATAGCAATCAGCCCCAGCATTTT
NA,NA,TRBV6-5,TRBJ1-3,CASSYKNTIYF,TGTGCCAGCAGTTATAAGAACACCATATATTTT
NA,NA,TRBV7-2,TRBJ1-5,CASSSHRDQPQHF,TGTGCCAGCAGCTCACACAGGGATCAGCCCCAGCATTTT
NA,NA,TRBV5-1,TRBJ1-3,CASSLGASGNTIYF,TGCGCCAGCAGCTTGGGGGCCTCTGGAAACACCATATATTTT
NA,few,TRBV27,TRBJ2-3,CASSQTRGTQYF,TGTGCCAGCAGCCAGACTAGGGGTACGCAGTATTTT
TRBD2,NA,TRBV7-7,TRBJ2-5,CASSSRGSGETQYF,TGTGCCAGCAGCTCGCGGGGGAGTGGGGAGACCCAGTACTTC
TRBD1,NA,TRBV2,TRBJ1-4,CASSETGVGNGEKLFF,TGTGCCAGCAGTGAAACAGGGGTGGGGAATGGTGAAAAACTGTTTTTT
NA,NA,TRBV5-1,TRBJ1-5,CASSLEGNSNQPQHF,TGCGCCAGCAGCTTGGAGGGTAATAGCAATCAGCCCCAGCATTTT
TRBD1,medium-sized,TRBV5-4,TRBJ2-1,CASNWDRAYNEQFF,TGTGCCAGCAACTGGGACAGGGCATACAATGAGCAGTTCTTC
NA,few,TRBV28,TRBJ1-2,CASSPQLNYGYTF,TGTGCCAGCAGCCCACAACTTAACTATGGCTACACCTTC
NA,NA,TRBV27,TRBJ1-3,CASSPLGRSSGNTIYF,TGTGCCAGCAGTCCCCTTGGACGGTCCTCTGGAAACACCATATATTTT
TRBD2,once,TRBV5-4,TRBJ2-3,CASSHPKAGGRGDTQYF,TGTGCCAGCAGCCACCCAAAGGCGGGAGGAAGAGGAGATACGCAGTATTTT
NA,NA,TRBV6-1,TRBJ2-1,CASSEALSPYNEQFF,TGTGCCAGCAGTGAAGCGCTATCCCCATACAATGAGCAGTTCTTC
TRBD2,few,TRBV11-2,TRBJ2-7,CASSLTREGLYEQYF,TGTGCCAGCAGCTTAACACGGGAGGGTCTTTACGAGCAGTACTTC
NA,NA,TRBV27,TRBJ2-7,CASSHGSSYEQYF,TGTGCCAGCAGTCACGGGAGCTCCTACGAGCAGTACTTC
TRBD1,NA,TRBV19,TRBJ1-2,CASSLLGTGNYGYTF,TGTGCCAGTAGTCTGCTAGGGACAGGGAACTATGGCTACACCTTC
TRBD1,once,TRBV4-2,TRBJ1-2,CASSQLDRGSKDF,TGTGCCAGCAGCCAACTGGACAGGGGTTCCAAGGACTTC
NA,once,TRBV19,TRBJ1-5,CASSISKGGNQPQHF,TGTGCCAGTAGTATCAGTAAGGGAGGCAATCAGCCCCAGCATTTT
TRBD2,NA,TRBV28,TRBJ2-7,CASSPGTRIYEQYF,TGTGCCAGCAGCCCCGGGACTAGGATCTACGAGCAGTACTTC
NA,NA,TRBV27,TRBJ1-6,CASSLGRASYNSPLHF,TGTGCCAGCAGTTTGGGCAGAGCCTCCTATAATTCACCCCTCCACTTT